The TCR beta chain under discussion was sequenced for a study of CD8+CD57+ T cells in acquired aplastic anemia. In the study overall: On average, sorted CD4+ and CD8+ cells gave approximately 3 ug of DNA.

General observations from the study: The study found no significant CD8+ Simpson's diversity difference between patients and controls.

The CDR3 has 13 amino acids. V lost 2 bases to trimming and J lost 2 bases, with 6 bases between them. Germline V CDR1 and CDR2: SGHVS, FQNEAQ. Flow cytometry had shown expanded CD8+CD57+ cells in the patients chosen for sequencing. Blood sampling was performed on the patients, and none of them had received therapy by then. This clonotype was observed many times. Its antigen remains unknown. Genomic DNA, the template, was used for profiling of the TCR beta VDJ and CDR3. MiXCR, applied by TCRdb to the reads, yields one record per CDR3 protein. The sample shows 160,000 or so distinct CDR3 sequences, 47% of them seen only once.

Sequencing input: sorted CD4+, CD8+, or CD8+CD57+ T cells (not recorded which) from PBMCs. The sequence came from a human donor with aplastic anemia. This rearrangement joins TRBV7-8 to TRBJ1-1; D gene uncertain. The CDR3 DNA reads TGTGCCAGCAGCTTAAAGGTAAACACTGAAGCTTTCTTT. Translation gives CASSLKVNTEAFF.